The sequence of this TCR beta chain was determined in a study of blood T cell repertoires in COVID-19. The overall study: From T cells, B-cell-depleted T cells, or PBMCs came the material, which was cDNA or gDNA.

Original processing notes: Estimated nucleated cell counts came from reference gene primer amplification. Assay used: immunoSEQ multiplex PCR; TCRdb lists only in-frame clones, some missing. V and J calls and clone size are as listed in that table; D and trimming were resolved from the DNA. In the table there are 150,000 to 200,000 clones, around four fifths of which are singletons. CDR1 and CDR2 from the germline V gene are LGHNA and YSLEER. The CDR3 consists of 14 residues. Trimming took off 8 bases at V and 3 bases at J, with 16 bases between the two ends. The chain is built from TRBV4-3 and TRBJ1-1; D is perhaps TRBD1 (6 bases). Sequencing input: peripheral blood. This receptor was taken from a human donor in a cohort sampled during active COVID-19. In nucleotides, the CDR3 is TGCGCCAGCTCTTTCGGGGGGCCGGACACTGAAGCTTTCTTT. Translated, it gives CASSFGGPDTEAFF.